This T cell receptor beta chain is from a study of control samples from healthy donors and cancer patients. The repertoire was sequenced with immunoSEQ multiplex PCR; TCRdb's copy has only in-frame clones and lacks some. This table holds 200,000 to 250,000 clones, about 94% found once. V gave up 2 bases and J gave up 4 bases, with 21 bases separating them. The germline gives CDR1 SGHTS, CDR2 YDEGEE. This CDR3 contains 18 residues. The rearrangement joins TRBV5-8 to TRBJ2-2, with D possibly TRBD1 on 5 matching bases. The source is a man aged 45 to 65 in good health. Sequencing used blood. This CDR3 is CASSFIPGHSLSTGELFF. CDR3 DNA sequence: TGTGCCAGCAGCTTTATCCCAGGGCACTCCCTAAGCACCGGGGAGCTGTTTTTT.